This TCR beta chain was sequenced in a study of naive and memory T cell subsets. General observations from the study: Between naive and memory subsets, TCR abundance power law exponents differed. A few larger clonotypes appeared in naive repertoires, especially CD8, possibly memory cells re-expressing CD45RA. Over 95% of naive TCR sequences appeared only once after error correction, unlike memory subsets.

The CDR3 runs to 17 residues. J lost 2 bases, V lost 3 bases, and 7 bases had no gene match. The germline V gene has CDR1 MNHNY and CDR2 SVGAGI (reference sequence). Both TRBC1 and TRBC2 were covered by a beta constant-region primer of two equimolar oligonucleotides. Ligated cDNA was amplified by four rounds of PCR with nested alpha and beta constant-region primers and SP2. TCRdb itself ran the UMI-ligation and nested PCR reads through MiXCR, one entry per CDR3 protein. Of 150,000 or so distinct CDR3 sequences listed, 20% to 25% are singletons. As regards this clonotype: The antigen is unknown.

The specimen sequenced was naive CD4+ T cells from blood. The source of this sequence is a human donor in good health. The J gene is TRBJ1-6, the V gene TRBV6-6; 7 nucleotides align to TRBD1. The CDR3 sequence is CASSYFQGGAYNSPLHF. The CDR3 DNA sequence: TGTGCCAGCAGTTATTTCCAGGGGGGCGCCTATAATTCACCCCTCCACTTT.